The 5 T cell receptor beta chains below all came from one sample that was sequenced in a study of OX40 agonist ivuxolimab in advanced cancers. Clones were sequenced by immunoSEQ multiplex PCR, and TCRdb holds only the in-frame ones, with some missing. The sample lists about 82,000 clones, around 90% occurring once. The input for sequencing was CD4+ or CD8+ T cells sorted from blood, taken in a trial of the OX40 agonist ivuxolimab. The receptors originated from an adult with an advanced solid tumor such as melanoma, head and neck, liver or kidney cancer.

CDR3 in amino acids: CASSSRTSGRAYEQYF. The CDR3, as DNA: TGTGCCAGTAGTAGCCGGACTAGCGGGAGGGCTTACGAGCAGTACTTC. The rearrangement joins TRBV19 to TRBJ2-7; 15 bases line up with TRBD2. CDR1 is LNHDA and CDR2 is SQIVND in the germline V gene (reference sequence). The V gene end was trimmed by 4 bases and the J gene end by 4 bases; junction bases not matched to a gene: 5. CDR3 size: 16 residues.

The chain links TRBV19 to TRBJ2-5; TRBD1 is a possible D gene (7 bases). Germline loops: CDR1 LNHDA, CDR2 SQIVND (reference sequence). Trimming removed 5 bases from V and 4 bases from J, with 17 bases in between. CDR3 length equals 15 residues. The CDR3 DNA follows: TGTGCCAGTAGTTTCAGGGACAGAGCGGGAGAGACCCAGTACTTC. Protein: CASSFRDRAGETQYF.

This chain uses TRBV5-1 with TRBJ1-2; 7 bases are shared with TRBD1. Trimming took 4 bases from V and 4 from J; bases not matched to a gene: 13. The CDR3 extends over 16 amino acids. The germline gives CDR1 SGHRS, CDR2 YFSETQ. CDR3 sequence: CASSPGAGQHFYGYTF. CDR3 sequence (DNA): TGCGCCAGCAGCCCGGGGGCGGGACAGCATTTCTATGGCTACACCTTC. Full variable domain (missing parts from reference TRBV5-1 and TRBJ1-2): KAGVTQTPRYLIKTRGQQVTLSCSPISGHRSVSWYQQTPGQGLQFLFEYFSETQRNKGNFPGRFSGRQFSNSRSEMNVSTLELGDSALYLCASSPGAGQHFYGYTFGSGTRLTVV.

The rearrangement uses TRBV4-3 and TRBJ1-6; D possibly corresponds to TRBD1 (5 bases). This CDR3 region has 14 residues. Between the trimmed V and J ends, which lost 1 base and 6 bases, there was a span of 7 bases. Germline CDR1 LGHNA, CDR2 YSLEER. The CDR3 region has the DNA TGCGCCAGCAGCCAAGTGGGGCGTAATTCACCCCTCCACTTT. This translates into CASSQVGRNSPLHF.

CDR3: CATSRGWSEAFF. The CDR3 coding sequence is TGTGCCACCAGCAGAGGATGGTCTGAAGCTTTCTTT. The rearrangement joins TRBV15 to TRBJ1-1; the D is unclear. Trimming cost V 1 base and J 6 bases, with 6 bases left between them. Germline V gene data show CDR1 as LNHNV and CDR2 as YYDKDF (reference sequence). CDR3 size: 12 residues. Complete variable domain (other parts from reference TRBV15 and TRBJ1-1): DAMVIQNPRYQVTQFGKPVTLSCSQTLNHNVMYWYQQKSSQAPKLLFHYYDKDFNNEADTPDNFQSRRPNTSFCFLDIRSPGLGDTAMYLCATSRGWSEAFFGQGTRLTVV.